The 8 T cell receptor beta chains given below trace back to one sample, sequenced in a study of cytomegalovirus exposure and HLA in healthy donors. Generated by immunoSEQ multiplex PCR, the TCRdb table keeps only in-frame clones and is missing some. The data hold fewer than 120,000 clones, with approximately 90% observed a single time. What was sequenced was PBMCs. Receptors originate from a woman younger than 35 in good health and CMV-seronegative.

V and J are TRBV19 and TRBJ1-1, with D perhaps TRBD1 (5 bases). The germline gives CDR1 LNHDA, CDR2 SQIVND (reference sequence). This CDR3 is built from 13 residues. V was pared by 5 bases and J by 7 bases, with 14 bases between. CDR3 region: CASSPQGRGEAFF. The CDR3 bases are TGTGCCAGTAGTCCCCAAGGGAGGGGTGAAGCTTTCTTT. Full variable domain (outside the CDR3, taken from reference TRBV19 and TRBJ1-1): DGGITQSPKYLFRKEGQNVTLSCEQNLNHDAMYWYRQDPGQGLRLIYYSQIVNDFQKGDIAEGYSVSREKKESFPLTVTSAQKNPTAFYLCASSPQGRGEAFFGQGTRLTVV.

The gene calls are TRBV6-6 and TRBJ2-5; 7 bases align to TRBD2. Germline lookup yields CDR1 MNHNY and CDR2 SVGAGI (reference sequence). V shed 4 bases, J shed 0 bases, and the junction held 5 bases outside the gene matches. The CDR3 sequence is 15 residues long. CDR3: CASSFSGTNQETQYF. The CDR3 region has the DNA TGTGCCAGCAGTTTCTCCGGGACTAACCAAGAGACCCAGTACTTC.

In DNA, the CDR3 is TGCGCCAGCAGTCCAAACCTACTCCCGGACAGGTCCGGTGGAAACACCATATATTTT. It encodes CASSPNLLPDRSGGNTIYF. The rearrangement links TRBV23-1 to TRBJ1-3, with 7 bases matching TRBD1. TRBV23-1 is an ORF, and what it does is uncertain. The ends lost 4 bases at V and 3 bases at J; junction bases unmatched: 18. CDR3 length equals 19 residues.

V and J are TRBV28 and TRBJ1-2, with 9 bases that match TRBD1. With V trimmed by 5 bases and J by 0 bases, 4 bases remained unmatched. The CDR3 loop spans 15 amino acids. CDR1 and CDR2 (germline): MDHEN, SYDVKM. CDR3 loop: CASSEQGASNYGYTF. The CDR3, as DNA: TGTGCCAGCAGTGAACAGGGGGCATCTAACTATGGCTACACCTTC.

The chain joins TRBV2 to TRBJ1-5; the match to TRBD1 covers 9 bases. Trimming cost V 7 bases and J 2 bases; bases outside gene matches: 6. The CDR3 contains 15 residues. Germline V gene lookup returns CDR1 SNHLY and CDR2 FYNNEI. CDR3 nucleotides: TGTGCCAGCAAGGAGGGACAGGGTGGCAATCAGCCCCAGCATTTT. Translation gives CASKEGQGGNQPQHF.

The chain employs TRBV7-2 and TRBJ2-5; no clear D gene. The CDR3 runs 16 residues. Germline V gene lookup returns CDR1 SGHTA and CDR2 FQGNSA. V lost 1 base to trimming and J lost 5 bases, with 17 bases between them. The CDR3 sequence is CASSLGPLVVGETQYF. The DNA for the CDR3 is TGTGCCAGCAGCTTAGGGCCCCTAGTAGTCGGGGAGACCCAGTACTTC.

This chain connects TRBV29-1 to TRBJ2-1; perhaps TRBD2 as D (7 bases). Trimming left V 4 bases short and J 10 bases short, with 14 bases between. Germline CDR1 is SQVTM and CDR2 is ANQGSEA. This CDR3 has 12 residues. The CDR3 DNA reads TGCAGCGTTGTGGTTTGGGGGGGCGAGCAGTTCTTC. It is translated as CSVVVWGGEQFF.

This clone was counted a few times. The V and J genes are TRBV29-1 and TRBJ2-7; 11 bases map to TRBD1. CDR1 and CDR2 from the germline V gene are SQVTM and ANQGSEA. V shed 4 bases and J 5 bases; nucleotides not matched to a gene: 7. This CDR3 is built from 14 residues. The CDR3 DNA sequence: TGCAGCGTTGGGTTCCGGACAGGGGGCGACGAGCAGTACTTC. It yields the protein CSVGFRTGGDEQYF.